This entry is about one TCR beta chain. Its antigen is unidentified. The sample belongs to a study of cytomegalovirus exposure and HLA in healthy donors. Background on the study: As an earlier analysis found, 180 million or so T cells yielded approximately 110 million unique TCR beta sequences.

In the PCR, 60 Vbeta and 13 Jbeta primers were used. The assay was immunoSEQ multiplex PCR, and TCRdb's table has in-frame clones only and misses some. Among some 81,000 clones listed, roughly 73% were seen once. The study, taken as a whole, reports: Later analysis suggested most CMV-associated TCR beta chains were HLA-restricted. The authors enumerated some 160 TCR beta chains as linked to cytomegalovirus. One cluster of highly shared sequence variants probably arose as a sequencing artifact.

V was pared by 4 bases and J by 2 bases, with 6 bases of the junction left unmatched. The CDR3 is 15 amino acids. The germline gives CDR1 SGDLS, CDR2 YYNGEE. The sample was PBMCs. J is TRBJ2-1 and V is TRBV9, with 7 bases fitting TRBD2. The sequence was collected from a woman between 35 and 50 years old in good health and CMV-seropositive. As DNA, the CDR3 is TGTGCCAGCAGCACCGGACTAGAGGCCTACAATGAGCAGTTCTTC. Its protein product is CASSTGLEAYNEQFF.